The 22 T cell receptor beta chains reported below all come from one sample, sequenced in a study of PD-L1 blockade in urothelial cancer. TCRdb keeps only in-frame clones here, not all; method: immunoSEQ multiplex PCR. The table has 45,000 to 50,000 clones, around 80% seen once; the top ten hold 8.8%. The time point here: peripheral blood 6 weeks after treatment start. The source material was PBMCs, sampled around atezolizumab (anti-PD-L1) treatment. The receptors were sampled from a man in his 70s with urothelial cancer.

The chain recombines TRBV4-1 with TRBJ2-2, with 7 positions matching TRBD2. Trimming cost V 6 bases and J 5 bases; bases outside gene matches: 12. CDR3 length: 16 amino acids. Germline loops: CDR1 MGHRA, CDR2 YSYEKL. CDR3 region: CASSPHAGEVTGELFF. Here the CDR3 DNA reads TGCGCCAGCAGTCCCCATGCGGGAGAGGTGACCGGGGAGCTGTTTTTT.

The chain links TRBV7-9 to TRBJ2-7, with 8 bases fitting TRBD1. Unmatched junction bases numbered 6, after V lost 5 bases and J lost 3 bases. The CDR3 runs to 14 residues. The germline CDR1 and CDR2 sequences are SEHNR and FQNEAQ (reference sequence). CDR3 nucleotides: TGTGCCAGCAGCCCGGGACAGGTGAACTACGAGCAGTACTTC. Residues: CASSPGQVNYEQYF.

The J gene is TRBJ1-3, the V gene TRBV7-9; TRBD1 is a possible D gene (5 bases). Germline V lookup: CDR1 SEHNR, CDR2 FQNEAQ (reference sequence). Trimming removed 2 bases at V and 0 bases at J, with 17 bases between. The length of the CDR3 is 18 residues. The chain's CDR3 is CASSLNRIELNSGNTIYF. In DNA, the CDR3 is TGTGCCAGCAGCTTAAACAGGATAGAGTTAAACTCTGGAAACACCATATATTTT.

This sequence joins TRBV29-1 and TRBJ2-5; possibly TRBD2 for D (6 bases). The CDR3 spans 14 residues. Germline V lookup: CDR1 SQVTM, CDR2 ANQGSEA. V gave up 1 base and J gave up 5 bases, with 14 bases separating them. In DNA form, the CDR3 reads TGCAGCGTTGAAGGAACGGGAGCTGACGAGACCCAGTACTTC. Its protein is CSVEGTGADETQYF.

This CDR3 reads CASSTAGAQSDTQYF. In DNA form, the CDR3 reads TGTGCCAGCAGTACGGCGGGAGCACAGTCGGATACGCAGTATTTT. The J gene is TRBJ2-3, the V gene TRBV28; 7 positions match TRBD2. Per the germline V gene, CDR1 is MDHEN and CDR2 is SYDVKM. V lost 5 bases and J lost 6; bases outside the gene matches: 11. The length of the CDR3 is 15 residues.

The chain has TRBV7-8 and TRBJ2-1; 7 bases match TRBD2. This CDR3 spans 13 amino acids. Germline trimming cut 3 bases from V and 9 bases from J; bases unmatched to any gene: 5. Germline V gene lookup returns CDR1 SGHVS and CDR2 FQNEAQ. For the CDR3, the DNA is TGTGCCAGCAGCTTCGCGAGGGAGGGTGAGCAGTTCTTC. As protein: CASSFAREGEQFF.

The chain has TRBV29-1 and TRBJ1-6, with D unresolved. Germline CDR1 SQVTM, CDR2 ANQGSEA. The V gene lost 7 bases and the J gene lost 7 bases, with 14 bases spanning the gap. The CDR3 covers 13 residues. The CDR3 DNA reads as TGCAGCGCCATGGACGGAGGAAATTCACCCCTCCACTTT. Protein sequence: CSAMDGGNSPLHF. The entire variable domain, with the rest obtained from reference TRBV29-1 and TRBJ1-6, is as follows: SAVISQKPSRDICQRGTSLTIQCQVDSQVTMMFWYRQQPGQSLTLIATANQGSEATYESGFVIDKFPISRPNLTFSTLTVSNMSPEDSSIYLCSAMDGGNSPLHFGNGTRLTVT.

V and J are TRBV30 and TRBJ1-1; no reliable D call. V was clipped by 0 bases and J by 6 bases, with 5 bases between them. The germline gives CDR1 GTSNPN, CDR2 SVGIG (reference sequence). The CDR3 length is 11 residues. CDR3 loop: CAWSVPAEAFF. The CDR3 bases are TGTGCCTGGAGTGTACCGGCTGAAGCTTTCTTT.

The CDR3 sequence is CASRLDSSDTQYF. The CDR3 DNA follows: TGTGCCAGCAGATTGGACAGTTCAGATACGCAGTATTTT. This rearrangement joins TRBV7-9 to TRBJ2-3; TRBD1 is a possible D gene (6 bases). Germline values: CDR1 SEHNR, CDR2 FQNEAQ (reference sequence). The CDR3 loop spans 13 amino acids. V was shortened by 6 bases and J by 4 bases, with 11 bases between the two germline ends. The whole variable domain, filled in from reference TRBV7-9 and TRBJ2-3, reads DTGVSQNPRHKITKRGQNVTFRCDPISEHNRLYWYRQTLGQGPEFLTYFQNEAQLEKSRLLSDRFSAERPKGSFSTLEIQRTEQGDSAMYLCASRLDSSDTQYFGPGTRLTVL.

The chain recombines TRBV6-6 with TRBJ1-5; 8 nucleotides agree with TRBD1. V was pared by 6 bases and J by 7 bases, with 8 bases of the junction left unmatched. Per germline, CDR1 MNHNY and CDR2 SVGAGI (reference sequence). CDR3 size: 14 residues. For the CDR3, the DNA is TGTGCCAGCAGCTTCGGACAGGGAAGGCAGCCCCAGCATTTT. Protein product: CASSFGQGRQPQHF.

The genes are TRBV10-2 and TRBJ1-4; 7 bases line up with TRBD1. The CDR3 is 16 residues long. V dropped 1 base and J dropped 8; count of bases not matched to a gene: 10. CDR1 and CDR2 from the germline V gene are WSHSY and SAAADI. The DNA of the CDR3 is TGCGCCAGCAGTGAGTTCGGCCAGGGGGTTGGGGAAAAACTGTTTTTT. Translated: CASSEFGQGVGEKLFF.

The rearrangement joins TRBV27 to TRBJ2-3; 7 positions match TRBD2. With 2 bases clipped from V and 1 base from J, the junction kept 3 bases outside the gene matches. Germline V gives CDR1 MNHEY, CDR2 SMNVEV (reference sequence). The CDR3 extends over 15 amino acids. CDR3 nucleotide sequence: TGTGCCAGCAGTTTAAACGCGGGGGGCACAGATACGCAGTATTTT. Amino acid sequence: CASSLNAGGTDTQYF.

This clone was counted between two and nine times. Here the CDR3 reads CASRGTGGNQPQHF. In DNA, the CDR3 is TGTGCCAGCAGGGGGACAGGGGGCAATCAGCCCCAGCATTTT. The chain employs TRBV2 and TRBJ1-5; 10 bases match TRBD1. V gave up 6 bases and J gave up 2 bases; unmatched junction bases: 1. Germline assignment: CDR1 SNHLY and CDR2 FYNNEI. CDR3 length: 14 residues. The whole variable domain, remainder taken from reference TRBV2 and TRBJ1-5, is EPEVTQTPSHQVTQMGQEVILRCVPISNHLYFYWYRQILGQKVEFLVSFYNNEISEKSEIFDDQFSVERPDGSNFTLKIRSTKLEDSAMYFCASRGTGGNQPQHFGDGTRLSIL.

CDR3 protein: CASSAQNNSPLHF. DNA for the CDR3: TGTGCCAGCAGCGCCCAGAATAATTCACCCCTCCACTTT. The chain recombines TRBV9 with TRBJ1-6; D not certain. This CDR3 has 13 residues. Germline values: CDR1 SGDLS, CDR2 YYNGEE. V was pared by 3 bases and J by 5 bases, with 6 bases between. Using reference TRBV9 and TRBJ1-6 for the parts outside the CDR3, the full variable domain is DSGVTQTPKHLITATGQRVTLRCSPRSGDLSVYWYQQSLDQGLQFLIQYYNGEERAKGNILERFSAQQFPDLHSELNLSSLELGDSALYFCASSAQNNSPLHFGNGTRLTVT.

V is TRBV27 and J is TRBJ2-3, with 8 bases identical to TRBD2. Trimming took 6 bases from V and 3 from J; bases not matched to a gene: 11. Germline values: CDR1 MNHEY, CDR2 SMNVEV (reference sequence). The CDR3 length is 16 residues. This CDR3 reads CASSPAGVLVTDTQYF. As DNA, the CDR3 is TGTGCCAGCAGCCCAGCGGGAGTACTAGTGACAGATACGCAGTATTTT.

The DNA for the CDR3 is TGTGCCAGCAGCACCCGAGCGGGGGCGGATGAGCAGTTCTTC. The encoded protein is CASSTRAGADEQFF. The chain is built from TRBV7-8 and TRBJ2-1, with 8 bases fitting TRBD2. Germline lookup yields CDR1 SGHVS and CDR2 FQNEAQ. This CDR3 contains 14 residues. The V gene end was trimmed by 5 bases and the J gene end by 8 bases; junction bases not matched to a gene: 8.

This clone was seen once. This chain links TRBV28 with TRBJ2-7; a possible D gene is TRBD2 (6 bases). The CDR3 sequence is 13 residues long. CDR1 and CDR2 (germline): MDHEN, SYDVKM. Between the trimmed V and J ends, which lost 7 bases and 3 bases, there was a span of 13 bases. The CDR3 loop is CASTPGGVYEQYF. As DNA, the CDR3 is TGTGCCAGCACCCCGGGCGGGGTCTACGAGCAGTACTTC.

CDR3 sequence (DNA): TGTGCCAGCAGTTCGTTACCGGGACTCGGGTCCTACTTC. It codes for CASSSLPGLGSYF. The rearrangement uses TRBV6-5 and TRBJ2-4, with D perhaps matching TRBD2 (6 bases). CDR3 length: 13 residues. In germline, CDR1 is MNHEY, CDR2 SVGAGI. V shed 4 bases and J shed 16 bases, with 20 bases lying between them.

The CDR3: CAWSPTGISGYTF. In DNA form, the CDR3 reads TGTGCCTGGAGTCCCACAGGGATCAGCGGCTACACCTTC. The chain links TRBV30 to TRBJ1-2; D possibly corresponds to TRBD1 (6 bases). Germline V gene lookup returns CDR1 GTSNPN and CDR2 SVGIG (reference sequence). This CDR3 is 13 amino acids long. V lost 2 bases and J 8 bases, leaving 15 bases between the germline ends.

This chain uses TRBV28 with TRBJ1-1; 7 positions agree with TRBD1. There are 14 residues in the CDR3. Germline lookup yields CDR1 MDHEN and CDR2 SYDVKM. The J segment lost 7 bases and the V segment lost 4 bases, leaving 9 bases of the junction unmatched. The CDR3 sequence is CASSSGGTENEAFF. CDR3 sequence (DNA): TGTGCCAGCAGTTCTGGCGGGACAGAGAATGAAGCTTTCTTT.

The chain carries TRBV19 and TRBJ2-1; 8 bases are a match to TRBD1. CDR1 and CDR2 from the germline V gene are LNHDA and SQIVND (reference sequence). The CDR3 is 15 residues long. V trimming: 6 bases; J trimming: 8 bases; junction bases outside the gene matches: 12. The CDR3 loop is CASRTTGQVTYEQFF. CDR3 in DNA: TGTGCCAGTAGAACCACGGGACAGGTCACTTATGAGCAGTTCTTC.

The V call is TRBV6-5, the J call TRBJ2-2; no reliable D call. The length of the CDR3 is 16 residues. Germline V gives CDR1 MNHEY, CDR2 SVGAGI. With 0 bases removed from V and 0 bases from J, the gap between germline ends came to 8 bases. The CDR3 nucleotides read TGTGCCAGCAGTTACTCGATTAACACGAACACCGGGGAGCTGTTTTTT. Translating gives CASSYSINTNTGELFF.